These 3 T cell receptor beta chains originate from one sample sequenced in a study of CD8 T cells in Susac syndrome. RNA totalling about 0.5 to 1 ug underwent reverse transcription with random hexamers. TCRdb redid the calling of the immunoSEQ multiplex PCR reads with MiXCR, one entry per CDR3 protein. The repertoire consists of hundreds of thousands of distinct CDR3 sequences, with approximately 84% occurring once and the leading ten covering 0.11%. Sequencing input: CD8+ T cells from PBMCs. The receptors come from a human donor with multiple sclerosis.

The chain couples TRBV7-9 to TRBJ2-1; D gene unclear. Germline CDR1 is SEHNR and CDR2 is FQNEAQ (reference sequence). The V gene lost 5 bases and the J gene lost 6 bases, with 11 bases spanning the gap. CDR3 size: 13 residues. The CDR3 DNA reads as TGTGCCAGCAGCGCAGAACTGCGCAATGAGCAGTTCTTC. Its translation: CASSAELRNEQFF.

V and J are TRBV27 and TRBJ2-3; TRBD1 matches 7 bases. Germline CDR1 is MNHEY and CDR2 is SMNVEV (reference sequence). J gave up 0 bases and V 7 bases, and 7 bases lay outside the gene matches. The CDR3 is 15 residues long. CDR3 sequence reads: CASNPGTASTDTQYF. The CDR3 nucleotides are TGTGCCAGCAACCCCGGGACAGCTAGCACAGATACGCAGTATTTT.

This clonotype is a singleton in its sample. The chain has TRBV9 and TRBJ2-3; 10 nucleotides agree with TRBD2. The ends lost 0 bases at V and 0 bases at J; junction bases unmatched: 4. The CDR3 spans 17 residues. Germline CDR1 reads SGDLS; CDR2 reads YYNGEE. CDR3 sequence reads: CASSVDLAGGSTDTQYF. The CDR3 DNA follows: TGTGCCAGCAGCGTAGACTTAGCGGGAGGTAGCACAGATACGCAGTATTTT.